This T cell receptor (beta chain) came from a study of blood T cells in healthy people across ages. Study-level points and caveats: Long-lived donors carried more naive CD4+ cells and greater diversity than aged donors. Donor CMV status was unknown, possibly confounding expanded clonotype changes.

For the second PCR, which ran for roughly 7 to 11 cycles, a sample-barcoded 5' primer and a J-beta primer mix were used. A template-switch adaptor containing 12 random nucleotides labeled each cDNA molecule. TCRdb used MiXCR to reprocess the 5' RACE reads, holding one entry per CDR3 protein. The data contain some 900,000 distinct CDR3 sequences, about 44% of them singletons. This clonotype was seen only a few times. What it recognizes is unknown. This CDR3 comprises 15 residues. The V and J ends lost 8 bases and 4 bases, in that order; junction bases with no gene match: 6. The chain links TRBV12-3 or TRBV12-4 to TRBJ1-4; 11 bases agree with TRBD1. The receptor's source is a man in his thirties or forties in good health. The sequenced sample consisted of blood. CDR3 sequence: CASAPGQGDNEKLFF. As DNA, the CDR3 is TGTGCCAGCGCACCGGGACAGGGGGATAATGAAAAACTGTTTTTT.